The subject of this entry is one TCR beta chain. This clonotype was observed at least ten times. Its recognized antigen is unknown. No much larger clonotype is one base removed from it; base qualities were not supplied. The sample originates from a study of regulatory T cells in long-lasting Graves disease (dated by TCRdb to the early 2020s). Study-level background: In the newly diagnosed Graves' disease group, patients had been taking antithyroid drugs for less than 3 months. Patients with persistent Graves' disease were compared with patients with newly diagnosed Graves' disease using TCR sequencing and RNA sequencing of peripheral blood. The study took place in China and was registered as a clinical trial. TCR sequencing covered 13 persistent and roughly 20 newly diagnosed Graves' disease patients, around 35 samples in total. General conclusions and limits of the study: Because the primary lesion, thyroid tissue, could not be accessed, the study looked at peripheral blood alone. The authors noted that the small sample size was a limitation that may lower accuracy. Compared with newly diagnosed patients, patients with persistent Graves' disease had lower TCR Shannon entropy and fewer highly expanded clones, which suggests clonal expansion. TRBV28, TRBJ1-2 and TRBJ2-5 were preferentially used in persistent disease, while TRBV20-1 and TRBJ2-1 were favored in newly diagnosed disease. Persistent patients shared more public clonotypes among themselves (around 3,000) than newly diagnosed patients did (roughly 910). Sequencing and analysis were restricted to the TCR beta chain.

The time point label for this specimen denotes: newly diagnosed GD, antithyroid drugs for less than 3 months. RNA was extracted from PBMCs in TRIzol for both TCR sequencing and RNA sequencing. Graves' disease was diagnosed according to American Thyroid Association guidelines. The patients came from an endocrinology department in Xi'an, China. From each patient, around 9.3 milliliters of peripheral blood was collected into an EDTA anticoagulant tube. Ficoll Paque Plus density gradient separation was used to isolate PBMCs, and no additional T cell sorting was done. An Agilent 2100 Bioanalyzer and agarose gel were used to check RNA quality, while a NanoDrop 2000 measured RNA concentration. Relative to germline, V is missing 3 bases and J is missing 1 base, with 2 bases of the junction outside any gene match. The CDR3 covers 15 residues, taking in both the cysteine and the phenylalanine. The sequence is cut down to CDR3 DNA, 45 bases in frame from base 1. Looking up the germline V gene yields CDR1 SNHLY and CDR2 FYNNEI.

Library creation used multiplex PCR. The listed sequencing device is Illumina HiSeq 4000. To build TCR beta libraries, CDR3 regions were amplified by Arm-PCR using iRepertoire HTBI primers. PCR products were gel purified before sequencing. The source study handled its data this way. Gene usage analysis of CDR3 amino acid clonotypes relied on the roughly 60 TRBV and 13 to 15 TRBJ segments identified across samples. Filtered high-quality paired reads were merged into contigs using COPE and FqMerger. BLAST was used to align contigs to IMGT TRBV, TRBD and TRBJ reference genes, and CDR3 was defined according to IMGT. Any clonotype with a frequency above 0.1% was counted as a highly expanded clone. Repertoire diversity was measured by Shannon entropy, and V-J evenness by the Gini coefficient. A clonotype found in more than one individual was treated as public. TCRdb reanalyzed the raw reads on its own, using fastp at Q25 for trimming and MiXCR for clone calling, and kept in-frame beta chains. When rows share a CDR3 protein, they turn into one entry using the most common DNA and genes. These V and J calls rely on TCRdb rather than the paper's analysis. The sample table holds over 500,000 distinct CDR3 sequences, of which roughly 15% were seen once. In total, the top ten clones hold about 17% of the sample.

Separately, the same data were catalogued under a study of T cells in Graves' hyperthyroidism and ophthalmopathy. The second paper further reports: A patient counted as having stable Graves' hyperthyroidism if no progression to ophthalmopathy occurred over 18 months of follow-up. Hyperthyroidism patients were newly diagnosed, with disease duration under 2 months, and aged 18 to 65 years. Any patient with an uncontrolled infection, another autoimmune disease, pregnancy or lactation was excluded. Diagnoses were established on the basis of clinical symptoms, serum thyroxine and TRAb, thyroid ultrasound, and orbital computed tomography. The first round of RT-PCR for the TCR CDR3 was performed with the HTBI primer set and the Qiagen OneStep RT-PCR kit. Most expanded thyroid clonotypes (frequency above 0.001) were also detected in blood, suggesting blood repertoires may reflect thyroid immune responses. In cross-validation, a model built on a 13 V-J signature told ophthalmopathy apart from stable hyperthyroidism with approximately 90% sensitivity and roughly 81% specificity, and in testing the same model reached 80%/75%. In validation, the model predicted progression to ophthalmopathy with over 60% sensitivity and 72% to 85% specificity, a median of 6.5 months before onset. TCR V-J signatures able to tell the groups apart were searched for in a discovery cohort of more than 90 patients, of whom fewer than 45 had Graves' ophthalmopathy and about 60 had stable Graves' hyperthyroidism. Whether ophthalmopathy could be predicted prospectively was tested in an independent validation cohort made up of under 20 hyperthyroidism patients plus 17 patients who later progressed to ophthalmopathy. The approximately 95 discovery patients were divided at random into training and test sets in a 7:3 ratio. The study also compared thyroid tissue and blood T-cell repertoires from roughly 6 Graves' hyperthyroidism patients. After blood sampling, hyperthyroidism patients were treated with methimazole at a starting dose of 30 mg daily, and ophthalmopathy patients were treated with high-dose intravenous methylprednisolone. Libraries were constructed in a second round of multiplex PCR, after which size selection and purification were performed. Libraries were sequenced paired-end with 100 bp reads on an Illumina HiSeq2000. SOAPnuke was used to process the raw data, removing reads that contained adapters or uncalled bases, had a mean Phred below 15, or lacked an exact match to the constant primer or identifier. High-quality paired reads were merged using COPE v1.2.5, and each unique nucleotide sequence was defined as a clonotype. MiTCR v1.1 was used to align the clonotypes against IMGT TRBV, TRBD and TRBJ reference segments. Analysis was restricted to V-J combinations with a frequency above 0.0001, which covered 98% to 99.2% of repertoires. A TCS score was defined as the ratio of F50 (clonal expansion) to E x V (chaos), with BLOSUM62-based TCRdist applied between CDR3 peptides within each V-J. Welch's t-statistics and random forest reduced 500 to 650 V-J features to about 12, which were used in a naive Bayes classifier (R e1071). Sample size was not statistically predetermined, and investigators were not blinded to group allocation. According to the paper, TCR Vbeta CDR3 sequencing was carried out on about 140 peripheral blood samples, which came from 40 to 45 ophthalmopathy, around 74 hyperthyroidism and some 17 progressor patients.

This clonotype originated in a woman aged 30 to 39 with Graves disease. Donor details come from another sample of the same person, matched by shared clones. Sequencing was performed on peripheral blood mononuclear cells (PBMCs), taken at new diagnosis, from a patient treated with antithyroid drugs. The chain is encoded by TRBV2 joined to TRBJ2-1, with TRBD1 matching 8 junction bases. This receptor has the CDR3 CASSDRGLSYNEQFF. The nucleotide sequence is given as TGTGCCAGCAGTGACAGGGGGCTTTCCTACAATGAGCAGTTCTTC.